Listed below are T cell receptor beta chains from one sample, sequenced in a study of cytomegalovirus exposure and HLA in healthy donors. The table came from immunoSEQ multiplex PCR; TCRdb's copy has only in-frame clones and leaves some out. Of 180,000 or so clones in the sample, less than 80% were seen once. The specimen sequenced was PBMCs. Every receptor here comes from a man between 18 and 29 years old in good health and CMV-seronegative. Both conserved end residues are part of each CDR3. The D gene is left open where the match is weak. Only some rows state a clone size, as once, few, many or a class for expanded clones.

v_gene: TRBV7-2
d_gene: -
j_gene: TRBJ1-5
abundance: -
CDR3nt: TGTGCCAGCAGCCGCGACAGGTCCGGGCCCCAGCATTTT
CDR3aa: CASSRDRSGPQHF

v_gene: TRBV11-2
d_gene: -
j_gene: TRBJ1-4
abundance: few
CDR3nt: TGTGCCAGCAGCTTTTCGGGTTATTCTAATGAAAAACTGTTTTTT
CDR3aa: CASSFSGYSNEKLFF

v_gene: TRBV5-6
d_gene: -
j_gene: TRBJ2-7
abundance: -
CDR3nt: TGTGCCAGTTTACCCGACTGGAGCTCCTACGAGCAGTACTTC
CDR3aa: CASLPDWSSYEQYF

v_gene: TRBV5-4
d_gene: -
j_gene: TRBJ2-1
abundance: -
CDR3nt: TGTGCCAGCAGCTCCCCCGCGGGCCAAGTGACCAATGAGCAGTTCTTC
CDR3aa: CASSSPAGQVTNEQFF

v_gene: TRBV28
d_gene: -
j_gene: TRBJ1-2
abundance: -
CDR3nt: TGTGCCAGCAGTCCCATGACAGGTAGAGGTGGCTACACCTTC
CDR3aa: CASSPMTGRGGYTF

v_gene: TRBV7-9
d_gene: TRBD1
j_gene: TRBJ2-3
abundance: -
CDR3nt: TGTGCCAGCAGGCTTTTAGGGGACAGGGAGACAGATACGCAGTATTTT
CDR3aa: CASRLLGDRETDTQYF

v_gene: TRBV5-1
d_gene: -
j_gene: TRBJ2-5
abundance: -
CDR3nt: TGCGCCAGCAGGAGGCTCCAAGAGACCCAGTACTTC
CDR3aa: CASRRLQETQYF

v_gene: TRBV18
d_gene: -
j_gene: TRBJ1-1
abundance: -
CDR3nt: TGTGCCAGCTCACCACGGGCCGGGGGCACTGAAGCTTTCTTT
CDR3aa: CASSPRAGGTEAFF

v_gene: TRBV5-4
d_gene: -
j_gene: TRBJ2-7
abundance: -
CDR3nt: TGTGCCAGCAGTCAAGACAATCCCTACGAGCAGTACTTC
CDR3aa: CASSQDNPYEQYF

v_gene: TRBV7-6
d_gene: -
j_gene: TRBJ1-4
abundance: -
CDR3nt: TGTGCCAGCAGCTTGGGCAGGGGATCAGAGGAAAAACTGTTTTTT
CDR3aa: CASSLGRGSEEKLFF

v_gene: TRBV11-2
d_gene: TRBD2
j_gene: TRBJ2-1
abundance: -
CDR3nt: TGTGCCAGCAGCCGAAGAAGGGACTACTACAATGAGCAGTTCTTC
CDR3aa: CASSRRRDYYNEQFF

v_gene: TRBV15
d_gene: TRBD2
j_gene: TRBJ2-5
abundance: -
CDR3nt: TGTGCCACCAGCTCTAGACTAGCGGGGGGGCTAGAGACCCAGTACTTC
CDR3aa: CATSSRLAGGLETQYF

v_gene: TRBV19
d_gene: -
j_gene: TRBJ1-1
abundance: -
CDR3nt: TGTGCCAGTACCCGCGGGATGCGGAACACTGAAGCTTTCTTT
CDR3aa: CASTRGMRNTEAFF

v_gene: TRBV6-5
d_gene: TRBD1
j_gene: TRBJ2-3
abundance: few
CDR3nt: TGTGCCAGCAGGCAACAGGGGGCCGGCACAGATACGCAGTATTTT
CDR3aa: CASRQQGAGTDTQYF